The text below deals with one TCR beta chain. This entry is derived from a study of shared clonotypes between healthy human individuals. Study-wide context: Each donor contributed plates that comprised three CD4 naive, three CD4 memory, two CD8 naive and one CD8 memory.

As processed by the authors: Junction-only immunoSEQ sequences carried no quality scores, so filtering differed. The assay was immunoSEQ multiplex PCR, and TCRdb's table has in-frame clones only and misses some. V and J calls and clone size are as listed in that table; D and trimming were resolved from the DNA. The sample records some 2.4 million clones, approximately 94% being singletons. V gave up 3 bases and J gave up 3 bases; unmatched junction bases: 4. Germline CDR1 reads MGHRA; CDR2 reads YSYEKL. CDR3 length equals 17 residues. Memory CD4+ cells were the fraction left after CD45RA+ naive selection.

The sample comprised naive CD4+ T cells from PBMCs. Subset reported: CD45RA+ positively selected. The rearrangement uses TRBV4-1 and TRBJ2-2; 13 nucleotides align to TRBD2. This receptor was identified in a man between 18 and 35 years old in good health. Some clones in this sample may be carry-over from other donors' samples. The CDR3 loop reads CASSHGLAGVYTGELFF. CDR3 in DNA: TGCGCCAGCAGCCACGGACTAGCGGGAGTTTACACCGGGGAGCTGTTTTTT.